This T cell receptor (beta chain) was sequenced in a study of T cells expressing NK-cell markers. Across the study: It was from sorted CD3+CD56+NKG2C+, CD3+CD56+NKG2C- and CD3+CD56-NKG2C+ T cells that TCR beta repertoires came. Seven HCMV-seropositive donors and one seronegative donor made up the eight sequenced donors. Study results and limitations: Over 5 donors had dominant NKG2C+ clonotypes that comprised about 1.0-7.5% of their CD8+ T cells.

As the method of synthesis, 5'RACE template switching with UMIs yielded TCR beta cDNA. TCRdb reprocessed the 5' RACE reads and reports one entry per CDR3 protein, with no DNA. This sample lists 140,000 to 150,000 distinct CDR3 sequences; its ten largest clones have 12%. On this clonotype itself: Its target is unknown.

CDR3 length: 17 residues. Germline loops: CDR1 MDHEN, CDR2 SYDVKM. Sequenced sample: blood T cells: a sorted CD56 or NKG2C T cell subset, CD4+ or CD8+ T cells, or bulk PBMC T cells (not recorded which). This clonotype was obtained from a man aged 18-30 years in good health. This sequence joins TRBV28 and TRBJ2-7; TCRdb's D call, TRBD1, is unchecked because there is no DNA. CDR3 sequence: CASNPEGPRIMANEQYF.